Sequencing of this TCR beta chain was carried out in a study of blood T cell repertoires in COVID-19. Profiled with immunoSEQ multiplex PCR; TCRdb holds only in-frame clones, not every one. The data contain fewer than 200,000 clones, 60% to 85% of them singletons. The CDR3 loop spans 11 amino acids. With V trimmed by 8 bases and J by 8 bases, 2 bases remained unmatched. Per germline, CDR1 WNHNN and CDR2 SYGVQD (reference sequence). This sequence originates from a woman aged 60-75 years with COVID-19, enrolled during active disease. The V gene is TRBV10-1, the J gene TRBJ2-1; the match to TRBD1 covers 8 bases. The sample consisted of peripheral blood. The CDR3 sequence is CASEQGDEQFF. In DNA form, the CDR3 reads TGCGCCAGCGAACAGGGGGATGAGCAGTTCTTC.